This T cell receptor beta chain was captured in a study of blood T cells in healthy people across ages. Alongside a J-beta primer mix, a sample-barcoded 5' primer served in a second PCR lasting roughly 6 to 11 cycles. MiXCR, applied by TCRdb to the 5' RACE reads, yields one record per CDR3 protein. The profile shows approximately 770,000 distinct CDR3 sequences, 58% of them singletons. CDR1 is MNHNY and CDR2 is SVGAGI in the germline V gene (reference sequence). The CDR3 contains 15 residues. V was pared by 4 bases and J by 3 bases, with 16 bases between. Roughly 9.2 milliliters was the volume of peripheral blood drawn from each donor.

The clonotype comes from a man between 25 and 39 years old in good health. This chain connects TRBV6-6 to TRBJ2-7; D gene uncertain. The sample taken for sequencing was blood. The CDR3, as DNA: TGTGCCAGCAGTTTTCGGACCCAATCCATCTACGAGCAGTACTTC. The encoded protein is CASSFRTQSIYEQYF.